This note documents a single TCR beta chain sequence. The antigen remains unidentified. The data originate from a study of cytomegalovirus exposure and HLA in healthy donors. The junction had 9 bases not matched to a gene; V was cut back by 4 bases and J by 4 bases. The CDR3 extends over 15 amino acids. Per the germline V gene, CDR1 is SGHRS and CDR2 is YFSETQ. Profiled with immunoSEQ multiplex PCR; TCRdb holds only in-frame clones, not every one. The sample lists 230,000 or so clones, about 86% seen once, with 2.9% in the top ten. Whole-study findings and limits: There were a few CMV-associated chains whose specificity for CMV antigens was confirmed in vitro.

The chain uses TRBV5-1 and TRBJ1-1; 8 bases are shared with TRBD1. Material for sequencing was PBMCs. This TCR came from a woman aged 18 to 35 in good health and CMV-seronegative. CDR3 region: CASSMDRDWSTEAFF. The CDR3 DNA reads TGCGCCAGCAGCATGGACAGGGATTGGAGCACTGAAGCTTTCTTT.